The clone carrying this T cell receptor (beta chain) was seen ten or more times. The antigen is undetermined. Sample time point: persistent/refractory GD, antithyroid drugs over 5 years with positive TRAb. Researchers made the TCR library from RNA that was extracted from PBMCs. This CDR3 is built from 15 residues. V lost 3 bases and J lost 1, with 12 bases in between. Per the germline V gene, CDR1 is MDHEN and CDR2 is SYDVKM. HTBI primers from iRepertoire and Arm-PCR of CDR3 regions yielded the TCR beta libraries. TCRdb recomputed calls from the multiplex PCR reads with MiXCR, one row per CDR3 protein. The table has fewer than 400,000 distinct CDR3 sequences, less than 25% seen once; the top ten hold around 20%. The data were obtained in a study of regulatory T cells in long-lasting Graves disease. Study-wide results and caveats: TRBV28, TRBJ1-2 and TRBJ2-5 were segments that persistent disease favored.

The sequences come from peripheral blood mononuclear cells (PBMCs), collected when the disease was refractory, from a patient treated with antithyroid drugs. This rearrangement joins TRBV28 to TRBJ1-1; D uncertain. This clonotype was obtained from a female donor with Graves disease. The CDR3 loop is CASSFIRRTNTEAFF. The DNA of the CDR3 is TGTGCCAGCAGTTTTATCCGGCGGACGAACACTGAAGCTTTCTTT.